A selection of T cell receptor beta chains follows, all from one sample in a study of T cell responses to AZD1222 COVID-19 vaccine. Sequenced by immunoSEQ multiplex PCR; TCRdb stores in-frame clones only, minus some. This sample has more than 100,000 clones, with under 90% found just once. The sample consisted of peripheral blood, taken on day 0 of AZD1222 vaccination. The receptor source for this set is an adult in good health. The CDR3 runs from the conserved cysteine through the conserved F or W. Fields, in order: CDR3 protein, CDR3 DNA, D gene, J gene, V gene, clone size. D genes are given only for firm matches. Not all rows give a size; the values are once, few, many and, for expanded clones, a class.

CSARTVNTEAFF	TGCAGCGCCCGAACAGTGAACACTGAAGCTTTCTTT	-	TRBJ1-1	TRBV29-1	-
CASSQPGAWEQFF	TGTGCCAGTAGCCAACCGGGAGCCTGGGAGCAGTTCTTC	-	TRBJ2-1	TRBV19	-
CATSDGISGNTIYF	TGTGCCACCAGTGATGGCATCTCTGGAAACACCATATATTTT	-	TRBJ1-3	TRBV24-1	-
CASSLASRLNYGYTF	TGTGCCAGCAGCTTGGCCTCCCGCCTCAACTATGGCTACACCTTC	-	TRBJ1-2	TRBV5-6	few
CATSRDPGQNYEQYF	TGTGCCACCAGCAGAGATCCGGGACAGAACTACGAGCAGTACTTC	TRBD1	TRBJ2-7	TRBV15	-
CAWSKGGYNEQFF	TGTGCCTGGAGTAAGGGAGGCTACAATGAGCAGTTCTTC	-	TRBJ2-1	TRBV30	-
CATSKIAAWGETQYF	TGTGCCACCAGCAAGATCGCGGCTTGGGGGGAGACCCAGTACTTC	-	TRBJ2-5	TRBV15	few
CAISGRGDEAFF	TGTGCCATCAGTGGGAGGGGGGATGAAGCTTTCTTT	-	TRBJ1-1	TRBV10-3	-
CAWTRGVHEQYF	TGTGCCTGGACCAGGGGAGTCCACGAGCAGTACTTC	-	TRBJ2-7	TRBV30	once
CASSLIDEKLFF	TGTGCCAGCAGTTTAATTGATGAAAAACTGTTTTTT	-	TRBJ1-4	TRBV28	-
CASYSDRINTEAFF	TGTGCCAGTTACTCGGACAGAATCAACACTGAAGCTTTCTTT	-	TRBJ1-1	TRBV6-5	-
CASSQASGAGGSGELFF	TGCGCCAGCAGCCAAGCCTCGGGGGCGGGGGGCTCCGGGGAGCTGTTTTTT	TRBD2	TRBJ2-2	TRBV4-1	-
CASNKPGQRGTEAFF	TGTGCCAGCAACAAACCGGGCCAAAGGGGCACTGAAGCTTTCTTT	-	TRBJ1-1	TRBV6-5	once
CAWRDNRVFGSPLHF	TGTGCCTGGAGGGATAACAGGGTCTTCGGTTCACCCCTCCACTTT	-	TRBJ1-6	TRBV30	-
CASSPRTGINSPLHF	TGTGCCAGCAGTCCCAGGACAGGGATTAATTCACCCCTCCACTTT	TRBD1	TRBJ1-6	TRBV2	few
CASTSGKGGGTQYF	TGTGCCAGCACTAGTGGGAAAGGAGGGGGTACGCAGTATTTT	-	TRBJ2-3	TRBV6-5	-
CAWSVLGLANTGELFF	TGTGCCTGGAGTGTACTAGGACTAGCTAACACCGGGGAGCTGTTTTTT	TRBD2	TRBJ2-2	TRBV30	-
CASNKINQPQHF	TGTGCCAGCAACAAGATCAATCAGCCCCAGCATTTT	-	TRBJ1-5	TRBV19	-
CASSYSWGGQPQHF	TGTGCCAGCAGTTACTCATGGGGAGGTCAGCCCCAGCATTTT	-	TRBJ1-5	TRBV6-5	-
CASSLDGGYNEQFF	TGTGCCAGCAGTTTAGATGGTGGATACAATGAGCAGTTCTTC	-	TRBJ2-1	TRBV28	-
CASRTAGSPYEQYF	TGTGCCAGTAGAACGGCGGGGTCACCCTACGAGCAGTACTTC	-	TRBJ2-7	TRBV19	-
CASSNGQPGSYEQYF	TGTGCCAGCAGCAACGGACAGCCCGGCTCCTACGAGCAGTACTTC	-	TRBJ2-7	TRBV11-1	-
CASSLVSVGIEAFF	TGCGCCAGCAGCTTGGTATCAGTGGGAATTGAAGCTTTCTTT	-	TRBJ1-1	TRBV5-1	-
CASSVGRNYGYTF	TGTGCCAGCAGCGTGGGCCGTAACTATGGCTACACCTTC	-	TRBJ1-2	TRBV9	-
CASSVASGSLKFF	-	-	TRBJ2-1	TRBV9	once
CASRYSTGGSGYTF	TGTGCCAGCAGGTATTCAACAGGGGGTAGTGGCTACACCTTC	TRBD1	TRBJ1-2	TRBV28	-